Below are 25 T cell receptor beta chains sequenced from a single sample in a study of breast tumors, draining lymph nodes, adjacent tissues listed by TCRdb under 2016. The library relied on multiplex PCR. Sequenced on an Illumina HiSeq 2000. TCRdb reanalyzed the raw reads on its own, using fastp at Q25 for trimming and MiXCR for clone calling, and kept in-frame beta chains. Each CDR3 protein gets just one entry, which takes the most common genes and DNA from the rows behind it. A total of about 130,000 distinct CDR3 sequences appear in this sample, just under 20% of them only once. Together, the top ten hold roughly 3.5% of the sample. The lymph node samples were taken from the axillary draining lymph nodes of breast cancer patients. Sequencing was done on a sample of axillary lymph node tissue. The receptors shown here come from a female donor with breast cancer. Some clones in this sample may be carry-over from other donors' samples.

This clonotype was observed many times. The V call is TRBV20-1, the J call TRBJ2-1; 12 bases agree with TRBD2. V lost 6 bases, J lost 7 bases, and 13 bases stayed unmatched. The V gene's germline CDR1 is DFQATT and CDR2 SNEGSKA (reference sequence). CDR3 length: 16 residues. The CDR3 spells CSAPPSGRAQWNEQFF. DNA of the CDR3: TGCAGTGCCCCACCTAGCGGGAGGGCCCAATGGAATGAGCAGTTCTTC.

The chain has TRBV12-3 or TRBV12-4 and TRBJ2-1, with no clear D. The V and J ends lost 2 bases and 0 bases respectively, with 8 bases between them. CDR3 length: 15 residues. The CDR3, as DNA: TGTGCCAGCAGTTTATCGAGGTTCTCCTACAATGAGCAGTTCTTC. Amino acid sequence: CASSLSRFSYNEQFF.

Details on this clonotype: A read error is possible here, since a much larger clone lies one base away. The rearrangement joins TRBV4-2 to TRBJ2-3, with D unclear. CDR1 and CDR2 from the germline V gene are LGHNA and YNFKEQ. V was shortened by 4 bases and J by 0 bases, with 11 bases between the two germline ends. The CDR3 contains 15 residues. CDR3 protein: CASSRVDISTDTQYF. The CDR3 DNA sequence: TGTGCCAGCAGCCGAGTGGATATTAGCACAGATACGCAGTATTTT.

The chain carries TRBV29-1 and TRBJ1-1; no clear D gene. Looked up from germline, CDR1 is SQVTM and CDR2 is ANQGSEA. Trimming stripped 4 bases from V and 1 base from J, with 7 bases between. The CDR3 extends over 12 amino acids. The CDR3 nucleotides are TGCAGCGTTGGGGAATCGAACACTGAAGCTTTCTTT. It codes for CSVGESNTEAFF.

This clonotype was counted between two and nine times. The chain has TRBV7-6 and TRBJ2-1; 10 bases line up with TRBD2. Losses at the gene ends were 5 bases for V and 4 bases for J; bases not matched to a gene: 17. The length of the CDR3 is 19 residues. The germline gives CDR1 SGHVS, CDR2 FNYEAQ. CDR3 nucleotides: TGTGCCAGCAGCCGCACCCGGTCTAGCGGGAGTTCTCCTTACAATGAGCAGTTCTTC. Protein: CASSRTRSSGSSPYNEQFF.

As concerns this clonotype: The junction departs from germline at one end; a sequencing error may be responsible. The chain employs TRBV5-1 and TRBJ1-3; 10 bases match TRBD1. This CDR3 comprises 14 residues. Germline CDR1 reads SGHRS; CDR2 reads YFSETQ. This CDR3 reads CASRTGGSGTTIYF. The DNA for the CDR3 is TGCGCCAGCAGGACAGGGGGCAGCGGAACCACCATATATTTT.

This clonotype was found many times. This chain joins TRBV20-1 and TRBJ1-6; TRBD1 might be the D (6 bases). The V end lost 4 bases, the J end lost 8 bases, and 12 bases lay between the germline ends. CDR1 is DFQATT and CDR2 is SNEGSKA in the germline V gene (reference sequence). This CDR3 is 13 amino acids long. The CDR3 protein is CSAIQGFDSPLHF. The CDR3 nucleotides read TGCAGTGCTATACAGGGATTCGATTCACCCCTCCACTTT.

About this clonotype: A clone one base away is much larger, so this may be a read error. This likely comes from a read error, as the CDR3 has no conserved phenylalanine or tryptophan at its end. The V and J genes are TRBV19 and TRBJ1-5, with D unresolved. CDR1 and CDR2 from the germline V gene are LNHDA and SQIVND (reference sequence). Trimming stripped 3 bases from V and 3 bases from J, with 9 bases between. This CDR3 contains 14 residues. The CDR3 spells CASSITAFNQPQHS. CDR3 nucleotides: TGTGCCAGTAGTATCACAGCCTTCAATCAGCCCCAGCATTCT.

This clonotype was observed many times. V gene TRBV29-1 combines with J gene TRBJ2-2; 10 nucleotides align to TRBD2. The germline V gene has CDR1 SQVTM and CDR2 ANQGSEA. The CDR3 is 15 residues long. Trimming removed 3 bases from V and 0 bases from J; junction bases left unmatched: 1. The CDR3 spells CSVESGRANTGELFF. The CDR3 DNA reads as TGCAGCGTTGAGAGCGGGAGGGCGAACACCGGGGAGCTGTTTTTT.

In this sample, this clonotype turned up many times. V and J are TRBV20-1 and TRBJ2-7; D gene unclear. Trimming stripped 1 base from V and 2 bases from J, with 9 bases between. Germline V CDR1 and CDR2: DFQATT, SNEGSKA (reference sequence). This CDR3 is 13 amino acids long. The CDR3 DNA reads as TGCAGTGCTAGAGTGCGGTCCCCCTACGAGCAGTACTTC. It translates to CSARVRSPYEQYF.

This clonotype was found many times. The chain has TRBV12-3 or TRBV12-4 and TRBJ2-7, with D perhaps TRBD1 (5 bases). The CDR3 length is 14 residues. V was clipped by 2 bases and J by 4 bases, with 12 bases between them. This CDR3 is CASSLTGFGYEQYF. CDR3 nucleotide sequence: TGTGCCAGCAGTTTAACAGGTTTTGGGTACGAGCAGTACTTC.

This clonotype was seen repeatedly, ten times or more. This rearrangement joins TRBV7-2 to TRBJ2-7; a possible D gene is TRBD2 (6 bases). Germline CDR1 and CDR2: SGHTA and FQGNSA. The CDR3 length is 15 residues. V was pared by 5 bases and J by 3 bases, with 17 bases between. The CDR3 loop reads CASSATSSLFYEQYF. The DNA of the CDR3 is TGTGCCAGCAGCGCTACTAGCTCCTTATTCTACGAGCAGTACTTC.

Of note for this clonotype: A much larger clonotype is one base distant, so this may be a read error. This chain joins TRBV28 and TRBJ2-7; D perhaps matches TRBD1 (5 bases). With 7 bases removed from V and 7 bases from J, the gap between germline ends came to 14 bases. The CDR3 consists of 12 residues. CDR1 is MDHEN and CDR2 is SYDVKM in the germline V gene. The CDR3 loop reads CASIVKGEEQYF. In nucleotides, the CDR3 is TGTGCCAGCATCGTAAAAGGGGAAGAGCAGTACTTC.

In this sample, this clonotype turned up many times. V gene TRBV10-3 combines with J gene TRBJ2-2; 8 bases are a match to TRBD1. With 6 bases clipped from V and 2 bases from J, the junction kept 8 bases outside the gene matches. Germline V lookup: CDR1 ENHRY, CDR2 SYGVKD. This CDR3 contains 16 residues. CDR3 bases: TGTGCCATCAGCGAACGGACAGGGAGAAACACCGGGGAGCTGTTTTTT. It is translated as CAISERTGRNTGELFF.

The table lists this clonotype with many counts. V usage is TRBV14 and J usage is TRBJ2-3; maybe TRBD1 (6 bases). V was pared by 0 bases and J by 0 bases, with 10 bases between. The CDR3 is 16 amino acids. Germline V gene sequence: CDR1 SGHDN, CDR2 FVKESK. CDR3 amino acids: CASSQDRQVSTDTQYF. CDR3 sequence (DNA): TGTGCCAGCAGCCAAGATCGACAGGTCAGCACAGATACGCAGTATTTT.

This chain links TRBV28 with TRBJ2-3, with 7 bases matching TRBD1. This CDR3 contains 15 residues. J was trimmed by 4 bases and V by 2 bases; bases with no gene match: 6. Germline values: CDR1 MDHEN, CDR2 SYDVKM. CDR3 nucleotides: TGTGCCAGCAGTTTAGAGAGACAGGGTTCAGATACGCAGTATTTT. As protein: CASSLERQGSDTQYF.

This clonotype was seen ten or more times. The CDR3 reads CASSRRGTDTQYF. In DNA form, the CDR3 reads TGTGCCAGCAGCCGCAGGGGTACAGATACGCAGTATTTT. The chain is built from TRBV5-6 and TRBJ2-3; possible D gene TRBD1, 6 bases. V dropped 4 bases and J dropped 3 bases, with 9 bases sitting between them. The germline gives CDR1 SGHDT, CDR2 YYEEEE. The CDR3 has 13 residues. The entire variable domain, with the rest obtained from reference TRBV5-6 and TRBJ2-3, is as follows: DAGVTQSPTHLIKTRGQQVTLRCSPKSGHDTVSWYQQALGQGPQFIFQYYEEEERQRGNFPDRFSGHQFPNYSSELNVNALLLGDSALYLCASSRRGTDTQYFGPGTRLTVL.

There are many counts of this clonotype. The chain joins TRBV2 to TRBJ1-5, with D perhaps matching TRBD1 (5 bases). Looked up from germline, CDR1 is SNHLY and CDR2 is FYNNEI. V shed 2 bases and J shed 11 bases, with 13 bases lying between them. The CDR3 covers 13 residues. CDR3 in amino acids: CASSENSRGAQHF. The CDR3 DNA reads TGTGCCAGCAGTGAAAATTCAAGGGGAGCCCAGCATTTT.

The CDR3 DNA follows: TGTGCCAGCAGGGGAACAGGGTTCCTTTGGACTAATGAAAAACTGTTTTTT. Translation: CASRGTGFLWTNEKLFF. The V gene is TRBV27, the J gene TRBJ1-4, with a possible D match to TRBD1 (6 bases). Germline CDR1 and CDR2: MNHEY and SMNVEV (reference sequence). The length of the CDR3 is 17 residues. Trimming pared 6 bases from V and 2 bases from J, leaving 19 bases between.

The chain is built from TRBV4-1 and TRBJ2-5; TRBD2 matches at 9 bases. Germline loops: CDR1 MGHRA, CDR2 YSYEKL. Unmatched junction bases numbered 9, after V lost 6 bases and J lost 4 bases. The length of the CDR3 is 15 residues. The CDR3 nucleotides read TGCGCCAGCAGAAGGGCGGGAGGGCCGGGAGAGACCCAGTACTTC. This encodes CASRRAGGPGETQYF.

This clonotype was seen ten or more times. This rearrangement joins TRBV6-1 to TRBJ2-5; D may match TRBD1 or TRBD2 (5 bases each). This CDR3 spans 14 amino acids. V was trimmed by 7 bases and J by 5 bases, leaving 17 bases between them. The germline gives CDR1 MNHNS, CDR2 SASEGT. The CDR3 protein is CASTSFGTRETQYF. In DNA, the CDR3 is TGTGCCAGCACCTCATTCGGGACGCGGGAGACCCAGTACTTC.

This clonotype was detected many times. The chain employs TRBV12-3 or TRBV12-4 and TRBJ1-6, with 9 nucleotides matching TRBD1. Trimming cost V 5 bases and J 9 bases; bases outside gene matches: 8. This CDR3 contains 15 residues. This chain's CDR3 is CASSRITGGSSPLHF. CDR3 in DNA: TGTGCCAGCAGTCGGATTACAGGGGGCAGTTCACCCCTCCACTTT.

This clonotype appeared many times. This sequence joins TRBV5-1 and TRBJ2-7, with D tentatively TRBD2 (5 bases). In germline, CDR1 is SGHRS, CDR2 YFSETQ. The length of the CDR3 is 19 residues. The V end was cut by 0 bases, the J end by 5 bases, with 27 bases between. The CDR3 here is CASSLASRVTSPLTHEQYF. The CDR3 DNA follows: TGCGCCAGCAGCTTGGCCAGTCGGGTAACTAGTCCCCTTACCCACGAGCAGTACTTC.

Details on this clonotype: This CDR3 is missing its conserved last phenylalanine or tryptophan, likely due to a read error. The rearrangement joins TRBV2 to TRBJ1-2, with D hard to call. CDR1 SNHLY and CDR2 FYNNEI come from the germline V gene. CDR3 size: 12 residues. Trimming pared 5 bases from V and 6 bases from J, leaving 10 bases between. In DNA, the CDR3 is TGTGCCAGCAGTCAGGCGAGAAATGGCTACACCCTC. It is translated as CASSQARNGYTL.

This clonotype was found many times. The chain couples TRBV15 to TRBJ1-4; tentatively, D is TRBD1 (5 bases). Germline assignment: CDR1 LNHNV and CDR2 YYDKDF (reference sequence). The CDR3 is 15 residues long. V was cut by 0 bases and J by 5 bases, with 10 bases left in between. In DNA form, the CDR3 reads TGTGCCACCAGCAGAGATCTCAGACAGAATGAAAAACTGTTTTTT. Residues: CATSRDLRQNEKLFF.